This is a list of T cell receptor beta chains from one sample in a study of blood T cells in healthy people across ages. MiXCR was run by TCRdb on the 5' RACE reads, yielding one entry per CDR3 protein. The sample contains roughly 930,000 distinct CDR3 sequences, 45% to 50% of which appear only once. Sequenced input: blood. Receptor source: a man aged 30 to 45 in good health. Each CDR3 is given with its conserved first and last residue. A D gene is named only where the DNA matches it firmly. Size is stated for part of the rows, as once, few or many counts, or as a class when the clone is expanded.

size	V	J	D	DNA	CDR3
NA	TRBV12-3/TRBV12-4	TRBJ2-7	TRBD2	TGTGCCAGCAGTTTAGACGGATCCGGGACTAGCGTCAACGAGCAGTACTTC	CASSLDGSGTSVNEQYF
NA	TRBV4-1	TRBJ2-7	TRBD1	TGCGCCAGCAGCCAACCTGAGGACAGGGCCGAGCAGTACTTC	CASSQPEDRAEQYF
few	TRBV20-1	TRBJ2-5	NA	TGCAGTGCTAAAGACTTTAGGGAGACCCAGTACTTC	CSAKDFRETQYF
NA	TRBV30	TRBJ1-2	NA	TGTGCCTGGAGTGAGGGGGTCGGCGGCTACACCTTC	CAWSEGVGGYTF
NA	TRBV5-4	TRBJ1-2	NA	TGTGCCAGCAGACAAGAGTTCAGGGCGGGGTCGGATGGCTACACCTTC	CASRQEFRAGSDGYTF
NA	TRBV12-3/TRBV12-4	TRBJ1-1	NA	TGTGCCAGCAGTAACAGAGCAGGAACTGAAGCTTTCTTT	CASSNRAGTEAFF
NA	TRBV27	TRBJ1-6	TRBD1	TGTGCCAGCGGAGACAGGGATAATTCACCCCTCCACTTT	CASGDRDNSPLHF
NA	TRBV7-9	TRBJ2-7	TRBD1	TGTGCCAGCAGCTCCAAGACAGGGGTAGCCTACGAGCAGTACTTC	CASSSKTGVAYEQYF
many	TRBV29-1	TRBJ2-1	TRBD2	TGCAGCGTTGTAGGAACTAGCGGGGTTAATGAGCAGTTCTTC	CSVVGTSGVNEQFF
NA	TRBV12-3/TRBV12-4	TRBJ2-3	NA	TGTGCCAGCAGTGGTTTAAACGAGGGCACAGATACGCAGTATTTT	CASSGLNEGTDTQYF
NA	TRBV20-1	TRBJ2-5	TRBD2	TGCAGTGCTAACCTAGCGGGTCCACAAGAGACCCAGTACTTC	CSANLAGPQETQYF
few	TRBV6-5	TRBJ2-5	TRBD2	TGTGCCAGCAGTTACTTCCTAGCGGGAGGAGGGGAGACCCAGTACTTC	CASSYFLAGGGETQYF
NA	TRBV6-2/TRBV6-3	TRBJ2-7	NA	TGTGCCAGCAGTTCAGACAGATTCTCCTACGAGCAGTACTTC	CASSSDRFSYEQYF
NA	TRBV6-5	TRBJ1-2	NA	TGTGCCAGCTTCGGACATGCTAGTGACTATGGCTACACCTTC	CASFGHASDYGYTF
once	TRBV12-3/TRBV12-4	TRBJ1-2	NA	TGTGCCAGCAGTTTAGCTAATGGCTACACCTTC	CASSLANGYTF
medium-sized	TRBV6-2/TRBV6-3	TRBJ2-2	NA	TGTGCCAGCAATACTTTAACGAACACCGGGGAGCTGTTTTTT	CASNTLTNTGELFF
NA	TRBV4-3	TRBJ2-7	TRBD2	TGCGCCAGCAGCCAATCCAGGGAGGGCTACGAGCAGTACTTC	CASSQSREGYEQYF
many	TRBV7-2	TRBJ2-3	NA	TGTGCCAGCAGCTACGGTCGGGAGCGGTCGGAACTCGCAGATACGCAGTATTTT	CASSYGRERSELADTQYF
NA	TRBV2	TRBJ2-4	TRBD2	TGTGCCAGCATCCCACCGGGGGGAAACATTCAGTACTTC	CASIPPGGNIQYF
few	TRBV4-1	TRBJ1-2	NA	TGCGCCAGCAGCCAAGGGGTCCCGGTCGGCTATGGCTACACCTTC	CASSQGVPVGYGYTF
once	TRBV5-4	TRBJ2-3	TRBD2	TGTGCCACAGGGACTAGCGGGGGGTGGATTGATACGCAGTATTTT	CATGTSGGWIDTQYF
few	TRBV13	TRBJ2-1	TRBD2	TGTGCCAGCAGGCCGAGCGGGGGTGTCTATGAGCAGTTCTTC	CASRPSGGVYEQFF
few	TRBV20-1	TRBJ1-2	TRBD1	TGCAGTGCCATGACAGGGGAAGTCTATGGCTACACCTTC	CSAMTGEVYGYTF
NA	TRBV7-9	TRBJ2-2	NA	TGTGCCAGCAGCCTCACTAGGGAGGAGCTGTTTTTT	CASSLTREELFF
NA	TRBV14	TRBJ1-1	NA	TGTGCCAGCAGCCTCCGAAACCCCAGGTCGGACACTGAAGCTTTCTTT	CASSLRNPRSDTEAFF
many	TRBV24-1	TRBJ2-5	NA	TGTGCCACCAGTGAAACCGGGACGTACCAAGAGACCCAGTACTTC	CATSETGTYQETQYF